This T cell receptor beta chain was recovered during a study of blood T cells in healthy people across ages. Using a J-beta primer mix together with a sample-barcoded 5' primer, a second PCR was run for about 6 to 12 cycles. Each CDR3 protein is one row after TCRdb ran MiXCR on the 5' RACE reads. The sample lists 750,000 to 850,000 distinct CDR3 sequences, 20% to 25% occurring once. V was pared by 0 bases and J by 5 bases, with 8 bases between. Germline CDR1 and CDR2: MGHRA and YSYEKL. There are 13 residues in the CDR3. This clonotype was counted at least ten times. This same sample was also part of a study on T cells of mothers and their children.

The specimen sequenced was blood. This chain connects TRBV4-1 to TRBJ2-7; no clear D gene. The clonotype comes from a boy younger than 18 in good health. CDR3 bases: TGCGCCAGCAGCCAAGATCCGGGCGACGAGCAGTACTTC. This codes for CASSQDPGDEQYF.